This TCR beta chain was identified during a study of cytomegalovirus exposure and HLA in healthy donors. 13 Jbeta primers and 60 Vbeta primers were used for the PCR. Some clones are missing from TCRdb's copy, which holds only in-frame ones; the method was immunoSEQ multiplex PCR. The sample gives about 190,000 clones, approximately 80% of which show up once; 12% to 15% is in the top ten. The sample holds one count of this clone. Its antigen is not known. Other DNA sequences within the sample encode an identical CDR3. The study's findings and limits: The classifier, whose performance was assessed in both the original and validation cohorts, reportedly diagnosed cytomegalovirus status with high specificity and sensitivity. Donor immune exposure was known only as CMV serostatus.

The CDR3 totals 14 residues. Germline V gives CDR1 SGHVS, CDR2 FQNEAQ. Deletions cut 1 base from V and 3 bases from J, with 7 bases between. The TCR sequence derives from a woman in her twenties or thirties in good health and CMV-seropositive. This rearrangement joins TRBV7-8 to TRBJ1-5, with TRBD1 as a possible D gene (5 bases). The specimen was PBMCs. DNA of the CDR3: TGTGCCAGCAGCTTAGGACAGCTCAATCAGCCCCAGCATTTT. It is translated as CASSLGQLNQPQHF.